These 3 T cell receptor beta chains came from one sample sequenced in a study of T-cell reconstitution after alpha-beta-depleted transplantation in children. Unique molecular identifiers featured in how the TCRbeta library was prepared. Each CDR3 protein gets one entry after TCRdb re-called the PCR reads with MiXCR. The table lists around 800,000 distinct CDR3 sequences, under 20% of them singletons. The sequences come from PBMCs, mostly from graft donor cells, collected 360 days after TCRalphabeta/CD19-depleted stem cell transplant. These receptors all stem from a male patient between 10 and 17 years old who had a stem cell transplant for acute lymphoblastic leukemia, so the T cells may come from the graft donor.

This clonotype was seen repeatedly, ten times or more. The chain links TRBV5-5 to TRBJ2-1; no definite D call. The CDR3 runs to 14 residues. Germline V CDR1 and CDR2: SGHKS, YYEKEE (reference sequence). Trimming pared 5 bases from V and 4 bases from J, leaving 13 bases between. CDR3 region: CASSKYTSYNEQFF. CDR3 nucleotides: TGTGCCAGCAGTAAGTACACCTCTTACAATGAGCAGTTCTTC.

A few counts support this clonotype. This chain uses TRBV5-1 with TRBJ2-6; D is undetermined. CDR1 and CDR2 from the germline V gene are SGHRS and YFSETQ. The V and J ends lost 5 bases and 0 bases respectively, with 6 bases between them. The CDR3 runs 14 residues. The CDR3 protein is CASRITSGANVLTF. DNA for the CDR3: TGCGCCAGCAGAATTACCTCTGGGGCCAACGTCCTGACTTTC.

The chain employs TRBV4-1 and TRBJ2-7; maybe TRBD2 (6 bases). Per germline, CDR1 MGHRA and CDR2 YSYEKL. The CDR3 consists of 18 residues. V dropped 3 bases and J dropped 1 base, with 22 bases sitting between them. Written as DNA, the CDR3 is TGCGCCAGCAGCCAGTGGGCTTGGAGGGGTAGCGGATCCTACGAGCAGTACTTC. It is translated as CASSQWAWRGSGSYEQYF.